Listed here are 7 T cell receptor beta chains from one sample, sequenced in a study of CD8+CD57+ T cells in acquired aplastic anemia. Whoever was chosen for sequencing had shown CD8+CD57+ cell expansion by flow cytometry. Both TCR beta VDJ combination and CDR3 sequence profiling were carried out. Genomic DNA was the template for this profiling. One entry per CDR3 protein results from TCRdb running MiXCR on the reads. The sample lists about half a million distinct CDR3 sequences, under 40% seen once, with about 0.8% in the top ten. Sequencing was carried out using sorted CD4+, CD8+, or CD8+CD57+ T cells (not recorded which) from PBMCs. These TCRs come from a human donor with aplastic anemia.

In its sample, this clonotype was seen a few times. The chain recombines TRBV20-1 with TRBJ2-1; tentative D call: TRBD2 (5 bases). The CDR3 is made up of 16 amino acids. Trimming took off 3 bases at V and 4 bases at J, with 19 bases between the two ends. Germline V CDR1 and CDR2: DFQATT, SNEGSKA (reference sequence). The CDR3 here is CSASSRSRRGYNEQFF. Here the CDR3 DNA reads TGCAGTGCTAGTTCGAGAAGCAGGAGAGGGTACAATGAGCAGTTCTTC.

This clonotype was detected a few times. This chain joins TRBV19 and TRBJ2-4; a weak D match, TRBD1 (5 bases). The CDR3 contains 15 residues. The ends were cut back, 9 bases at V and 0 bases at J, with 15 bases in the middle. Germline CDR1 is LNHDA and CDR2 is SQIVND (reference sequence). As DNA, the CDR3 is TGTGCCAGCGCTACAGGACCACTAGCCAAAAACATTCAGTACTTC. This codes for CASATGPLAKNIQYF.

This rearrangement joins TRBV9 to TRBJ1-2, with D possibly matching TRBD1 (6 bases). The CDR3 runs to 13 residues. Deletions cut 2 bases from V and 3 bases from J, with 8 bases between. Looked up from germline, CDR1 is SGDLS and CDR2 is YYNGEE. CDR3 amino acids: CASSVRGHYGYTF. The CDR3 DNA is TGTGCCAGCAGCGTCAGGGGACACTATGGCTACACCTTC.

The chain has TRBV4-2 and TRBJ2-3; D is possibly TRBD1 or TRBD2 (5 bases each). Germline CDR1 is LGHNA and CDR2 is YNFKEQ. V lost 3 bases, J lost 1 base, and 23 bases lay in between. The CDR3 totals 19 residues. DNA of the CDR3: TGTGCCAGCAGCCAGACGGGGACGGCCCACCGCTACGGCACAGATACGCAGTATTTT. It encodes CASSQTGTAHRYGTDTQYF.

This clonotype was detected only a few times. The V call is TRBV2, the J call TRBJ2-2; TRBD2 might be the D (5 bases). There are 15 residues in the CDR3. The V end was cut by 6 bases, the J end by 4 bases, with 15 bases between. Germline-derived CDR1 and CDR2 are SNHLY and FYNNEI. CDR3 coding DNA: TGTGCCAGCAGCCAACGTACTAGTTCCACCGGGGAGCTGTTTTTT. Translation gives CASSQRTSSTGELFF. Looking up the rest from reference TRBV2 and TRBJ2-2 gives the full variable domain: EPEVTQTPSHQVTQMGQEVILRCVPISNHLYFYWYRQILGQKVEFLVSFYNNEISEKSEIFDDQFSVERPDGSNFTLKIRSTKLEDSAMYFCASSQRTSSTGELFFGEGSRLTVL.

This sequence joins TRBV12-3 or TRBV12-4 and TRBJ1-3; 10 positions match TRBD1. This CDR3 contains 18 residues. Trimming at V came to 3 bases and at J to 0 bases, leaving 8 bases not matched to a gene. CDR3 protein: CASSFGTGASNSGNTIYF. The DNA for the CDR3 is TGTGCCAGCAGTTTTGGGACAGGGGCTTCAAACTCTGGAAACACCATATATTTT.

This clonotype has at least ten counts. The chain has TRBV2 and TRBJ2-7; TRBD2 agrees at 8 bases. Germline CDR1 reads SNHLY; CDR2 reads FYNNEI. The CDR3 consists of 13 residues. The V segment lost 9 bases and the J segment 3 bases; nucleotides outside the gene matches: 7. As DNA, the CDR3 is TGTGCCAGTGAAGCGGGAGTGGTCTACGAGCAGTACTTC. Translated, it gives CASEAGVVYEQYF.